The entry that follows covers one TCR beta chain sequence. The V gene end was trimmed by 6 bases and the J gene end by 4 bases; junction bases not matched to a gene: 16. CDR3 size: 17 residues. Germline CDR1 reads SGHTA; CDR2 reads FQGNSA. The data stem from a study of blood T cell repertoires in COVID-19. Whole-study context: Acute and convalescent COVID-19 specimens originated in the United States, Italy and Spain. Nucleic acid was either cDNA or gDNA, and it came from T cells, B-cell-depleted T cells, or PBMCs.

As processed by the authors: Amplification of reference gene primers provided the estimated nucleated cell counts. Sequenced by immunoSEQ multiplex PCR; TCRdb stores in-frame clones only, minus some. From that table come the V and J calls and clone size; the DNA was used to work out D and trimming. This table has 340,000 or so clones, roughly 84% appearing once. Material for sequencing was peripheral blood. The chain uses TRBV7-2 and TRBJ2-3; 7 bases are shared with TRBD1. This TCR was sampled from a man aged 50 to 60 with active or convalescent COVID-19. DNA of the CDR3: TGTGCCAGCAGGACCCCGACAGGGTCGAGGATCGCAGATACGCAGTATTTT. Translation gives CASRTPTGSRIADTQYF. Filled out from reference TRBV7-2 and TRBJ2-3, the complete variable domain reads GAGVSQSPSNKVTEKGKDVELRCDPISGHTALYWYRQSLGQGLEFLIYFQGNSAPDKSGLPSDRFSAERTGGSVSTLTIQRTQQEDSAVYLCASRTPTGSRIADTQYFGPGTRLTVL.